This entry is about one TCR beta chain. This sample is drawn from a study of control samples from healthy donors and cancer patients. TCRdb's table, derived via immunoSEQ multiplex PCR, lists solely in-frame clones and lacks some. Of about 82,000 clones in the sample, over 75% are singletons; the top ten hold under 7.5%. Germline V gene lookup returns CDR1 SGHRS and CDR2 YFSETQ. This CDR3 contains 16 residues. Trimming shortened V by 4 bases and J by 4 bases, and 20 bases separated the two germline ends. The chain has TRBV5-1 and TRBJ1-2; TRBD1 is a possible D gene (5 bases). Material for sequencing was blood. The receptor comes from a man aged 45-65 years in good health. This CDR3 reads CASSQVAGNNAYGYTF. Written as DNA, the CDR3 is TGCGCCAGCAGCCAGGTGGCAGGGAATAATGCCTATGGCTACACCTTC.